This entry lists 5 T cell receptor beta chains sequenced from one sample in a study of identical twins. Each CDR3 protein is one row after TCRdb ran MiXCR on the 5' RACE reads. Here the sample spans 250,000 to 350,000 distinct CDR3 sequences, less than 9.5% being singletons. This sample was shared with a second study, whose subject was yellow fever vaccine responses in identical twins.

Sequenced input: CD8+ T cells sorted from blood. The receptor set was obtained from a woman aged 18-29 years in good health.

This clonotype was counted only a few times. This chain connects TRBV20-1 to TRBJ2-1, with TRBD2 matching over 12 bases. V trimming: 1 base; J trimming: 1 base; junction bases outside the gene matches: 5. In germline, CDR1 is DFQATT, CDR2 SNEGSKA (reference sequence). CDR3 length equals 17 residues. This chain's CDR3 is CSARGWTSGISYNEQFF. CDR3 sequence (DNA): TGCAGTGCTAGAGGGTGGACTAGCGGGATTTCCTACAATGAGCAGTTCTTC.

This chain links TRBV20-1 with TRBJ2-1; TRBD1 matches 8 bases. With V trimmed by 3 bases and J by 3 bases, 4 bases remained unmatched. In germline, CDR1 is DFQATT, CDR2 SNEGSKA (reference sequence). The CDR3 contains 14 residues. The CDR3 loop reads CSASRDRIYNEQFF. CDR3 coding DNA: TGCAGTGCTAGTAGGGACAGGATCTACAATGAGCAGTTCTTC.

The chain uses TRBV6-1 and TRBJ2-7, with D perhaps matching TRBD1 (5 bases). V was shortened by 6 bases and J by 6 bases, with 21 bases between the two germline ends. Germline assignment: CDR1 MNHNS and CDR2 SASEGT. The CDR3 has 15 residues. The CDR3 nucleotides read TGTGCCAGCAGCCTTACCGCGGACACTCTCGGCGAGCAGTACTTC. It translates to CASSLTADTLGEQYF.

J is TRBJ2-1 and V is TRBV6-1; no reliable D call. Germline-derived CDR1 and CDR2 are MNHNS and SASEGT. The CDR3 is 14 amino acids. V lost 6 bases to trimming and J lost 5 bases, with 14 bases between them. The CDR3 sequence: CASSRPSLNNEQFF. Here the CDR3 DNA reads TGTGCCAGCAGCCGGCCCAGTTTAAACAATGAGCAGTTCTTC.

The table lists this clonotype with many counts. This chain joins TRBV7-9 and TRBJ1-6; the D gene is possibly TRBD1 (5 bases). V was cut by 5 bases and J by 1 base, with 15 bases left in between. CDR3 length: 17 amino acids. Germline V CDR1 and CDR2: SEHNR, FQNEAQ (reference sequence). CDR3 sequence (DNA): TGTGCCAGCAGCCAAGACCGCAGGGCGTCCTATAATTCACCCCTCCACTTT. Its translation: CASSQDRRASYNSPLHF.